These T cell receptor beta chains were read from a single sample in a study of blood T cell repertoires in COVID-19. The table came from immunoSEQ multiplex PCR; TCRdb's copy has only in-frame clones and leaves some out. The table lists roughly 90,000 clones, less than 85% of them singletons. The sequenced sample consisted of peripheral blood. The receptor set was obtained from a woman in her sixties or seventies with acute or convalescent COVID-19. Each CDR3 is given with its conserved first and last residue. The D gene is left open where the match is weak. Where a row states a size, it is once, few, many or the class of an expanded clone; other rows omit it.

TRBV10-2	few	TRBJ1-5	-	TGCGCCAGCAGCGACAGACGTTATAGCAATCAGCCCCAGCATTTT	CASSDRRYSNQPQHF
TRBV2	few	TRBJ1-4	-	TGTGCCAGCAGGGACTGGACAGACCCGAGTGAAAAACTGTTTTTT	CASRDWTDPSEKLFF
TRBV6-5	-	TRBJ1-2	-	TGTGCCAGCAGGGTCGCGGGGCTGGGGGGCTACACCTTC	CASRVAGLGGYTF
TRBV5-1	once	TRBJ2-7	-	TGCGCCAGCAGCTTGGACACCTACGAGCAGTACTTC	CASSLDTYEQYF
TRBV10-3	few	TRBJ1-5	-	TGTGCCATCAGTGAGAGACAGCCTAATCAGCCCCAGCATTTT	CAISERQPNQPQHF
TRBV5-4	few	TRBJ1-5	-	TGTGCCAGCAGCTATCCCCGGGGATATAGCAATCAGCCCCAGCATTTT	CASSYPRGYSNQPQHF
TRBV5-1	once	TRBJ2-2	-	TGCGCCAGCAGCTTCAGGGGGGACATCCGAGGGGAGCTGTTTTTT	CASSFRGDIRGELFF
TRBV5-1	-	TRBJ2-7	TRBD1	TGCGCCAGCAGCTTCCGACAGGGGGCCCTCAACGAGCAGTACTTC	CASSFRQGALNEQYF
TRBV19	medium-sized	TRBJ2-7	-	TGTGCCAGTAGTATGGGACTCCATGGGGACGAGCAGTACTTC	CASSMGLHGDEQYF
TRBV2	-	TRBJ2-6	-	TGTGCCAGCAACCCACAGGGCCGCTCTGGGGCCAACGTCCTGACTTTC	CASNPQGRSGANVLTF
TRBV3-1/TRBV3-2	-	TRBJ1-1	TRBD1	TGTGCCAGCAGGAGACAGGGGGACACTGAAGCTTTCTTT	CASRRQGDTEAFF
TRBV28	-	TRBJ1-5	-	TGTGCCAGCAGTCCCCAGGGTCTCCAGCCCCAGCATTTT	CASSPQGLQPQHF
TRBV6-5	-	TRBJ2-3	TRBD2	TGTGCCAGCAGTTACGGCGGGAGTAGCACAGATACGCAGTATTTT	CASSYGGSSTDTQYF
TRBV28	-	TRBJ2-7	-	TGTGCCAGCAGTACCTCGGTGGGGCTCTCCTACGAGCAGTACTTC	CASSTSVGLSYEQYF
TRBV7-2	-	TRBJ1-2	TRBD1	TGTGCCAGCAGTCGTCCCGGGACAGGGATATATGGCTACACCTTC	CASSRPGTGIYGYTF
TRBV5-4	-	TRBJ1-1	TRBD1	TGTGCCAGCAGTACAGGGGGCGGAATGAACACTGAAGCTTTCTTT	CASSTGGGMNTEAFF
TRBV5-1	once	TRBJ2-2	TRBD2	TGCGCCAGCAGCTTGGTAAGGCTAGCGGGGAACACCGGGGAGCTGTTTTTT	CASSLVRLAGNTGELFF
TRBV2	-	TRBJ2-7	TRBD2	TGTGCCAGCAGTCGGACTAGCGGCTACGAGCAGTACTTC	CASSRTSGYEQYF
TRBV7-3	few	TRBJ2-2	TRBD2	TGTGCCAGCAGCCCGACTAGCGGGTCATATACCGGGGAGCTGTTTTTT	CASSPTSGSYTGELFF
TRBV6-2/TRBV6-3	-	TRBJ2-7	TRBD1	TGTGCCAGCAGCCGGACAGGAAGCTACGAGCAGTACTTC	CASSRTGSYEQYF
TRBV29-1	-	TRBJ2-7	TRBD2	TGCAGCGCAGGGACCCCGGGGGGCTACGAGCAGTACTTC	CSAGTPGGYEQYF
TRBV4-2	-	TRBJ1-1	-	TGTGCCAGCAGCCAAGTTTTACAGGGGAACACTGAAGCTTTCTTT	CASSQVLQGNTEAFF
TRBV11-1	-	TRBJ1-5	-	TGTGCCAGCAGCGGTAGGGGAAATCAGCCCCAGCATTTT	CASSGRGNQPQHF
TRBV29-1	-	TRBJ2-7	TRBD2	TGCAGCGGGGGCGGGAGCTCCTACGAGCAGTACTTC	CSGGGSSYEQYF
TRBV24-1	-	TRBJ1-5	TRBD1	TGTGCCACCAGTGACCCCCGACAGGGTAATCAGCCCCAGCATTTT	CATSDPRQGNQPQHF
TRBV5-1	-	TRBJ1-4	TRBD1	TGCGCCAGCAGTAAGAACCGGGACAGTAATGAAAAACTGTTTTTT	CASSKNRDSNEKLFF
TRBV3-1/TRBV3-2	-	TRBJ2-7	-	TGTGCCAGCAGCCAAGTCCGCCTAGCCGCCTACGAGCAGTACTTC	CASSQVRLAAYEQYF
TRBV7-3	-	TRBJ2-5	-	TGTGCCAGCAGCTTAGCTGGCGGGGCTCAAGAGACCCAGTACTTC	CASSLAGGAQETQYF
TRBV7-9	-	TRBJ1-4	-	TGTGCCAGCAGCCCTCGGGGGGCCGCAACTAATGAAAAACTGTTTTTT	CASSPRGAATNEKLFF
TRBV19	-	TRBJ2-7	TRBD1	TGTGCCAGCGGGCCGGGACAGGGCTACGAGCAGTACTTC	CASGPGQGYEQYF
TRBV24-1	-	TRBJ2-3	-	TGTGCCACCAGTGACCCAGGGGGGCGGATCAGTTGGACAGATACGCAGTATTTT	CATSDPGGRISWTDTQYF
TRBV12-2	-	TRBJ2-3	-	TGTGCAAGTCGCTTAAGCCCGACAGGTCCAAGCGGGAGTGACACAGATACGCAGTATTTT	CASRLSPTGPSGSDTDTQYF
TRBV7-9	-	TRBJ2-3	-	TGTGCCAGCACCTACGACAGACTCACAGATACGCAGTATTTT	CASTYDRLTDTQYF
TRBV12-3/TRBV12-4	-	TRBJ1-1	TRBD1	TGTGCCAGCAGACCGTCGACAGGGGCTGAAGCTTTCTTT	CASRPSTGAEAFF
TRBV4-3	many	TRBJ1-4	-	TGCGCCAGCAGCCAAGAGGGCGGAGGGACGGGTGAAAAACTGTTTTTT	CASSQEGGGTGEKLFF
TRBV5-5	-	TRBJ2-7	-	TGTGCCAGCTCCCCGGGGGTTGGGTCCTACGAGCAGTACTTC	CASSPGVGSYEQYF
TRBV7-8	few	TRBJ1-4	-	TGTGCCAGCAGCTTAGTGGTTCGGGGGGGGACCGGAAATGAAAAACTGTTTTTT	CASSLVVRGGTGNEKLFF
TRBV29-1	-	TRBJ1-1	-	TGCAGCGTTCAGACAGGCATGAACACTGAAGCTTTCTTT	CSVQTGMNTEAFF
TRBV4-3	-	TRBJ1-5	-	TGCGCCAGCAGCCAAGGGCAGGGAGGTCGTAGCAATCAGCCCCAGCATTTT	CASSQGQGGRSNQPQHF
TRBV4-1	-	TRBJ2-2	TRBD1	TGCGCCAGCAGGTTACAGGGGCCTAACACCGGGGAGCTGTTTTTT	CASRLQGPNTGELFF
TRBV5-1	-	TRBJ1-4	-	TGCGCCAGCAGCTCCGGGAGTTTAGAAGGAAAACTGTTTTTT	CASSSGSLEGKLFF
TRBV11-2	-	TRBJ1-2	TRBD1	TGTGCCAGCAGCCCCGCAGGGGGCGTCGAGGGCTACACCTTC	CASSPAGGVEGYTF
TRBV3-1/TRBV3-2	-	TRBJ2-4	TRBD2	TGTGCCAGCAGCCAGATCCCGACTAGCGACCCCAAAAACATTCAGTACTTC	CASSQIPTSDPKNIQYF
TRBV4-1	few	TRBJ1-1	-	TGCGCCAGCAGCCCTCGTATCCAGGGGCCCACTGAAGCTTTCTTT	CASSPRIQGPTEAFF
TRBV6-1	-	TRBJ1-2	-	TGTGCCAGCAGTGAAGGGGCCGTACTGACCTATGGCTACACCTTC	CASSEGAVLTYGYTF
TRBV11-2	-	TRBJ2-1	-	TGTGCCAGCAGCTCACGGACTGCCAGCAATGAGCAGTTCTTC	CASSSRTASNEQFF
TRBV7-9	once	TRBJ1-2	-	TGTGCCAGCAGCTTAGTGGGAGGAAACTATGGCTACACCTTC	CASSLVGGNYGYTF
TRBV2	-	TRBJ1-1	-	TGTGCCAGCAGTCAGGGGTGGAACACTGAAGCTTTCTTT	CASSQGWNTEAFF
TRBV7-8	-	TRBJ2-1	TRBD2	TGTGCCAGCAGTCTCACTAGCGGGGGGTGGAACAATGAGCAGTTCTTC	CASSLTSGGWNNEQFF
TRBV10-3	few	TRBJ2-2	TRBD1	TGTGCCATCAGCGGGACAGGAACTAACACCGGGGAGCTGTTTTTT	CAISGTGTNTGELFF
TRBV5-1	-	TRBJ1-1	-	TGCGCCAGCAGCTTTATTGACAGACTGAACACTGAAGCTTTCTTT	CASSFIDRLNTEAFF
TRBV30	-	TRBJ2-7	TRBD1	TGTGCCTGGAGGTTACCGGGACAGGGTTACGAGCAGTACTTC	CAWRLPGQGYEQYF
TRBV24-1	-	TRBJ2-1	TRBD2	TGTGCCACCAGTGATGGGGGGTGGTGGCCCGGCGGGAGCTCCTACAATGAGCAGTTCTTC	CATSDGGWWPGGSSYNEQFF
TRBV25-1	-	TRBJ1-6	-	TGTGCCAGCAGTGAGATGGGGCGGTACTCACCCCTCCACTTT	CASSEMGRYSPLHF
TRBV6-1	-	TRBJ2-7	-	TGTGCCAGCAGTGACCCTAGCTCCTCCTACGAGCAGTACTTC	CASSDPSSSYEQYF